Here is one TCR beta chain with its context. The data originate from a study of cytomegalovirus exposure and HLA in healthy donors. This CDR3 contains 11 residues. Germline V CDR1 and CDR2: MNHNS, SASEGT. The ends were cut back, 4 bases at V and 12 bases at J, with 13 bases in the middle. PCR involved 60 Vbeta and 13 Jbeta primers. TCRdb keeps only in-frame clones here, not all; method: immunoSEQ multiplex PCR. Altogether under 200,000 clones are present, more than 80% being singletons, with the ten largest covering roughly 0.69%. The sequence came from a young woman in good health and CMV-seronegative. V is TRBV6-1 and J is TRBJ2-7; TRBD1 might be the D (7 bases). The specimen was PBMCs. Here the CDR3 reads CASSVGGQWYF. The CDR3, as DNA: TGTGCCAGCAGTGTGGGGGGACAGTGGTACTTC.